This TCR beta chain originates from a study of T cell repertoires in cytomegalovirus infection. Study context: Recently identified HLA-C-restricted CMV epitopes were among the peptides used. Public TCR beta signatures indicated both CMV infection and matching HLA type.

V was trimmed by 4 bases and J by 7 bases, leaving 7 bases between them. The germline CDR1 and CDR2 sequences are SEHNR and FQNEAQ (reference sequence). This CDR3 is built from 11 residues. This clonotype occurred many times. Its antigen is still unknown. TCRdb analysed the reads with MiXCR anew, one entry per CDR3 protein. Of around 78,000 distinct CDR3 sequences listed, about 24% are singletons. Overall study findings and caveats: CMV carriers with the relevant HLA were identified by cumulative public TCR beta family frequency. Ex vivo, HLA-C-restricted CMV-specific TCR beta clonotypes prevailed over the rest of the response.

V usage is TRBV7-9 and J usage is TRBJ1-1; D gene uncertain. The clonotype comes from a human donor in good health (CMV status not recorded). Some clones in this sample may be carry-over from other donors' samples. Here the sequenced sample was CD8+ T cells from cultured PBMCs, taken from culture after CMV antigen stimulation. CDR3 residues: CASSSGLEAFF. CDR3 nucleotides: TGTGCCAGCAGCTCGGGCCTTGAAGCTTTCTTT.